Presented here are 11 T cell receptor beta chains from one specimen sequenced in a study of cytomegalovirus exposure and HLA in healthy donors. Amplification used 60 Vbeta primers and 13 Jbeta primers. Libraries were prepared by immunoSEQ multiplex PCR; TCRdb keeps only in-frame clonotypes and omits some of them. This table has 95,000 to 100,000 clones, under 85% appearing once. The sequencing input was PBMCs. These receptors originate from a man aged 40-55 years in good health and CMV-seronegative.

V is TRBV10-2 and J is TRBJ2-7, with 8 bases fitting TRBD2. This CDR3 has 14 residues. The V and J ends lost 8 bases and 0 bases, in that order; junction bases with no gene match: 6. In germline, CDR1 is WSHSY, CDR2 SAAADI. CDR3 in amino acids: CASATGGSSYEQYV. The DNA for the CDR3 is TGCGCCAGCGCGACGGGGGGGAGCTCCTACGAGCAGTACGTC.

The chain joins TRBV5-6 to TRBJ1-2, with D perhaps matching TRBD1 (5 bases). The V and J ends lost 3 bases and 1 base respectively, with 10 bases between them. CDR1 and CDR2 from the germline V gene are SGHDT and YYEEEE. This CDR3 has 14 residues. The CDR3 sequence is CASSSGIYNYGYTF. The DNA of the CDR3 is TGTGCCAGCAGCTCAGGGATCTATAACTATGGCTACACCTTC.

The CDR3 DNA reads TGTGCCAGCAGTAGACAGGGGTGGAATCAGCCCCAGCATTTT. Its protein product is CASSRQGWNQPQHF. The chain combines TRBV6-1 with TRBJ1-5, with 8 bases fitting TRBD1. V was pared by 5 bases and J by 4 bases, with 4 bases of the junction left unmatched. The length of the CDR3 is 14 residues. Germline values: CDR1 MNHNS, CDR2 SASEGT.

In this sample, this clone turned up a few times. The chain recombines TRBV4-1 with TRBJ1-2, with 9 bases matching TRBD1. Unmatched junction bases numbered 12, after V lost 2 bases and J lost 2 bases. This CDR3 is 18 amino acids long. Germline CDR1 and CDR2: MGHRA and YSYEKL. The CDR3 region is CASSQYPPMTGGNYGYTF. The DNA for the CDR3 is TGCGCCAGCAGCCAATATCCTCCCATGACAGGGGGAAACTATGGCTACACCTTC.

The rearrangement uses TRBV30 and TRBJ1-2; the match to TRBD1 covers 11 bases. V lost 3 bases, J lost 5 bases, and 8 bases stayed unmatched. Germline V gives CDR1 GTSNPN, CDR2 SVGIG (reference sequence). This CDR3 comprises 15 residues. The CDR3 is CAWRVGTGGKYGYTF. The CDR3 DNA follows: TGTGCCTGGAGGGTGGGGACAGGGGGGAAATATGGCTACACCTTC.

This clone has a single count. V usage is TRBV5-4 and J usage is TRBJ2-4; tentative D call: TRBD2 (6 bases). Germline CDR1 and CDR2: SGHNT and YYREEE (reference sequence). The CDR3 sequence is 14 residues long. The V gene lost 2 bases and the J gene lost 0 bases, with 6 bases spanning the gap. CDR3 loop: CASSLAGAKNIQYF. The DNA for the CDR3 is TGTGCCAGCAGCTTAGCGGGAGCCAAAAACATTCAGTACTTC.

The gene calls are TRBV2 and TRBJ1-2; D might be TRBD1 (6 bases). Germline CDR1 SNHLY, CDR2 FYNNEI. There are 13 residues in the CDR3. Trimming pared 5 bases from V and 6 bases from J, leaving 13 bases between. CDR3: CASSLQGYDGYTF. Written as DNA, the CDR3 is TGTGCCAGCAGTCTACAGGGTTACGATGGCTACACCTTC.

J is TRBJ2-7 and V is TRBV19, with a tentative D call TRBD2 (7 bases). The CDR3 consists of 15 residues. Trimming shortened V by 1 base and J by 5 bases, and 15 bases separated the two germline ends. CDR1 is LNHDA, CDR2 SQIVND, per germline (reference sequence). CDR3 in amino acids: CASSIVGGRRNEQYF. CDR3 bases: TGTGCCAGTAGTATAGTCGGGGGGCGCAGGAACGAGCAGTACTTC.

This chain joins TRBV4-2 and TRBJ2-5; 8 bases match TRBD2. This CDR3 contains 14 residues. Germline-derived CDR1 and CDR2 are LGHNA and YNFKEQ. Trimming took 4 bases from V and 5 from J; bases not matched to a gene: 6. CDR3: CASSRGLAGETQYF. CDR3 bases: TGTGCCAGCAGCCGCGGACTAGCTGGGGAGACCCAGTACTTC.

This clone has just one count. The rearrangement uses TRBV7-2 and TRBJ2-1; a possible D gene is TRBD1 (6 bases). CDR3 size: 16 residues. CDR1 and CDR2 from the germline V gene are SGHTA and FQGNSA. Trimming left V 2 bases short and J 4 bases short, with 15 bases between. Written as DNA, the CDR3 is TGTGCCAGCAGCTTACGTCGCGGCAGGGGATACAATGAGCAGTTCTTC. Translating gives CASSLRRGRGYNEQFF.

The chain combines TRBV7-9 with TRBJ2-3, with D tentatively TRBD1 (5 bases). CDR1 and CDR2 from the germline V gene are SEHNR and FQNEAQ (reference sequence). The CDR3 runs to 14 residues. The ends were cut back, 5 bases at V and 5 bases at J, with 14 bases in the middle. The CDR3 protein is CASSRDSLGDTQYF. The CDR3 DNA follows: TGTGCCAGCAGCCGTGACAGTCTCGGAGATACGCAGTATTTT. The variable domain in full, with the rest retrieved from reference TRBV7-9 and TRBJ2-3, is DTGVSQNPRHKITKRGQNVTFRCDPISEHNRLYWYRQTLGQGPEFLTYFQNEAQLEKSRLLSDRFSAERPKGSFSTLEIQRTEQGDSAMYLCASSRDSLGDTQYFGPGTRLTVL.